This T cell receptor beta chain is drawn from a study of Tregs in tolerant kidney transplant recipients. Study-wide findings and caveats: In tolerant patients, donor-specific Tregs outgrew total Tregs, suggesting antigen-driven expansion.

Thawed PBMCs were FACS-sorted into unstimulated CD4+CD25+CD127- regulatory T cells, CD4+CD25- non-regulatory cells, CD4 and CD8 cells. Thawed PBMCs were rested overnight at 37°C with 200 IU/ml IL-2 before regulatory T cell sorting. The V and J ends lost 5 bases and 4 bases, in that order; junction bases with no gene match: 9. This CDR3 comprises 15 residues. Germline CDR1 SGDLS, CDR2 YYNGEE. Assay: immunoSEQ multiplex PCR; the TCRdb copy retains only in-frame clones and omits some. The sample yields tens of thousands of clones, approximately 90% seen once. To note about this clone: Its antigen remains unidentified.

The chain couples TRBV9 to TRBJ2-1; TRBD2 matches at 7 bases. Sequences were derived from Tregs from blood, sampled before the transplant. This TCR came from a human donor who received a combined kidney and bone marrow transplant. CDR3 protein: CASSSTSGAYNEQFF. For the CDR3, the DNA is TGTGCCAGCAGTAGTACAAGCGGGGCATACAATGAGCAGTTCTTC.